This T cell receptor (beta chain) derives from a study of cytomegalovirus exposure and HLA in healthy donors (dated by TCRdb to about 2017). Regarding the research as a whole: According to an earlier analysis of 587 of the donors, 200 million or so T cells yielded 117 million unique TCR beta sequences and 276 Gb of sequence data. Rather than using new phenotypic data, the later analysis identified candidate immune exposures from TCR beta sequences and from how often those sequences occurred across donors. Because of strong linkage in the cohort, 4 to 6 DR-DQ haplotypes were treated as single units for association and clustering. In addition to the first cohort of several hundred subjects, a separate validation cohort of 120 different subjects was used. The study profiled the T cell repertoires of about 720 subjects by immunosequencing and related them to cytomegalovirus serostatus. To study patterns of TCR occurrence, a later analysis re-analyzed previously published TCR beta repertoires from several hundred donors and added high-resolution HLA genotyping. To predict cytomegalovirus infection status, the study brought together high-throughput TCR immunosequencing, statistical association of individual TCRs with disease status, and machine learning. Approximately 310 gigabases of sequencing data and tens of millions of unique TCR sequences were included in an early release covering roughly 700 HLA-typed donors. Every repertoire in the discovery cohort had been generated on one and the same sequencing platform. Typing coverage varied by locus: 629-630 donors for A, B, C, DRB1 and DQB1; roughly 560 for DQA1; nearly 610 for DPA1; approximately 490 for DPB1. Of the 398 genotyped donors, approximately 83% fell in the genetic ancestry cluster associated with self-reported Caucasian donors. Alongside the repertoire data, information on donor age, sex, ethnicity and CMV serostatus was compiled. HLA typing covered class I and class II loci at four-digit resolution. The study aimed to test whether signatures of past pathogen exposure could be identified by cataloging public T cell receptors. In a later genetic analysis, genome-wide SNP genotypes for about 65% of the roughly 670 donors were used, and that subset was treated as a discovery cohort. Among about 360 genotyped donors of the cohort, an average of around 240,000 unique TCR beta nucleotide sequences were sequenced per donor, approximately 20% of them non-productive. An earlier analysis of around 640 of the donors used high-throughput TCR beta sequencing to judge whether each TCR beta V gene segment behaved as functional or pseudogenic.

Overall results and qualifications from the work: According to the authors, the approach could potentially be generalized to other disease states and immunological phenotypes. A cluster of highly shared sequence variants was judged likely to represent a technical artifact of the sequencing pipeline. The study listed 150 to 200 TCR beta chains as associated with cytomegalovirus. In this cohort, only TCR beta chains were sequenced, and detectable features were limited by the absence of alpha or paired-chain data. V-gene and J-gene trimming of TCR beta chains was associated with a missense DCLRE1C variant in a later genetic analysis, and the association was replicated in an independent cohort. A later analysis found that TCR association rates varied across HLA loci, with DRB1 alleles showing the most associated TCRs and HLA-C alleles the fewest. A further reported finding was that TCR beta sequences accurately predicted the HLA-A and HLA-B alleles for most subjects in the first cohort. The only immune exposure information available for the cohort was CMV serostatus. Sequencing depth was assumed to be roughly uniform across donors in the presence/absence analyses, though that assumption may not hold. HLA typing was unavailable for some donors at each locus, so association tests used only the typed subset. According to a later genetic analysis, donors in an Asian-associated ancestry cluster had fewer N-insertions in productive TCRs than the roughly 660-donor mean. In a later analysis, HLA-associated TCR beta chains showed more clonal expansion and lower generation probabilities than non-associated chains that were equally common. Strong co-occurrence of HLA alleles, especially DR and DQ, made assigning TCR associations to individual alleles difficult. Most TCR sequences were seen in very few donors, while some public TCRs were found in many individuals. A few of the identified cytomegalovirus-associated TCR beta chains were confirmed in vitro to be specific for cytomegalovirus antigens. At a false discovery rate of 0.05, a later analysis linked some 17,000 TCR beta sequences to specific HLA alleles. Correlated functional status among segregating V segments might be attributable to linkage disequilibrium, but an unknown experimental factor could not be ruled out. In a later analysis, most CMV-associated TCR beta chains were found to appear HLA-restricted, with HLA associations seemingly driven largely by CMV exposure. In an earlier analysis of fewer than 750 of the donors, most TCR beta V segments were observed in productive rearrangements about 90% or about 30% of the time, broadly matching IMGT annotations. According to a later analysis, parvovirus B19, influenza, CMV and Epstein-Barr virus appeared linked to several top co-occurrence clusters. Because counts were too low, seventeen rarely observed V segments, including chromosome 9 orphons, were excluded from the earlier analysis of some 540 of the donors. The classifier was reported to diagnose cytomegalovirus status with high specificity and sensitivity in both the original and validation cohorts.

In total, about 650 healthy bone marrow donors made up the cohort. At the time of sampling, all cohort members were nominally healthy, though unrecorded immune exposures were likely present. The donor was CMV seronegative and was included in the group of 352 seronegative cohort members. A peripheral blood sample was collected from each donor, and TCR beta sequencing was performed on peripheral blood mononuclear cells. Genomic DNA extraction from the blood cell samples was performed with the Qiagen DNeasy Blood Extraction Kit. The library was made by the immunoSEQ multiplex PCR assay. The multiplex PCR relied on a mix of 60 forward primers for TCR Vbeta segments and 13 reverse primers for TCR Jbeta segments. Amplification of the CDR3 region of rearranged TCR beta genes was performed with a multiplex PCR assay on genomic DNA. The Illumina HiSeq System was used to sequence the amplified TCR beta libraries as 87-base-pair reads. Per the authors' processing: Across the 640 or so repertoires, a later analysis counted tens of millions of unique TCR beta chains, approximately 10 million of which were shared by at least two donors. Raw reads were error-corrected and collapsed into unique sequences by a nearest-neighbor algorithm in which closely related sequences were merged to remove PCR and sequencing errors. To assign V, D and J gene segments, CDR3 sequences were aligned to IMGT reference sequences. Each retained sequence needed at least a six-nucleotide match to both a V gene segment and a J gene segment. Rearrangements were called productive when the CDR3 lacked stop codons and stayed in frame with V and J; all others were non-productive. CDR3 was defined by IMGT convention, running from the second conserved V-encoded cysteine to the conserved J-encoded phenylalanine. The earlier analysis of 450 to 750 of the donors excluded any sequence lacking an unambiguous match to a single V gene segment. An earlier analysis of just under 600 of the donors called V segments functional above 56.7% productive rearrangements and segregating when the between-donor standard deviation exceeded 5%. To diagnose cytomegalovirus status from the catalog of TCR beta chain sequences, a statistical classification framework was built. In a later analysis, TCR nucleotide sequences were compared against IMGT/GENE-DB human TR gene sequences so that V and J genes could be assigned. In a later analysis, CDR3 sequences and most-parsimonious VDJ recombination scenarios were assigned using the TCRdist pipeline. A later analysis defined each TCR beta chain by its CDR3 amino acid sequence plus V-gene family, and excluded reads lacking a unique V-gene family. A later analysis removed 550 to 700 highly shared, low-generation-probability nucleotide sequences to deal with suspected cross-contamination and a sequencing artifact. For each public chain, a later analysis derived a clonal expansion index from normalized ranks of inferred template counts within each repertoire. In a later analysis, generation probabilities were computed with a VDJ recombination model fitted to out-of-frame rearrangements, and the resulting probabilities were checked against IGoR. In a later analysis, hypergeometric tests were used to score TCR-TCR, TCR-HLA and TCR-CMV co-occurrence, with a repertoire-size bias correction applied to TCR pairs. False discovery rates were estimated in a later analysis by permuting HLA or CMV assignments 20 times. In a later analysis, co-occurring TCRs were grouped using DBSCAN, with TCRdist sequence similarity added in when clustering inside HLA-allele-positive subsets. For co-occurrence clustering, repertoires with fewer than 30,000 or more than 120,000 public chains were excluded, along with roughly 5 repertoires with anomalous nucleotide sharing. TCRdb carries this immuneACCESS record with in-frame sequences only. Its versions omit some clonotypes, under half of them owing to an unresolved V gene in the studies checked, with the rest unexplained. Clonal size and the V and J genes are those of that table, whereas D and trimming came from the DNA. The sample table records about 270,000 clones; 65% to 85% of these occur just once. Of the sample, approximately 2.1% is held by the ten largest clones.

On this clone itself: The clone's antigen remains unknown. No much larger clonotype is one base removed from it; base qualities were not supplied.

Sample: PBMCs. The source of this sequence is a female donor in good health and CMV-seronegative.

Here the CDR3 is given as CASSPGRGGQFF. At the DNA level, the sequence is TGTGCCAGCAGCCCAGGCCGGGGGGGGCAGTTCTTC. In this chain, TRBV7-9 is recombined with TRBJ2-1; 8 bases in the junction line up with TRBD2. The CDR3 numbers 12 residues from cysteine through phenylalanine. The read is trimmed to its CDR3 DNA, 36 bases read in frame from base 1. V is cut back by 5 bases and J by 12 bases, with 6 bases in the junction unmatched. Based on the germline V gene (reference sequence), the CDR1 and CDR2 sequences are SEHNR and FQNEAQ.